These 12 T cell receptor beta chains were sequenced from one sample in a study of identical twins (dated by TCRdb to about 2016). The library was built by means of 5' RACE. TCRdb lists the instrument as Illumina HiSeq 2000. TCRdb redid the processing of the public reads, applying fastp at Q25 and MiXCR, and retained in-frame beta chains. CDR3 protein duplicates are merged, each entry listing the most common genes and DNA. Counted in this sample were some 240,000 distinct CDR3 sequences; roughly 10% of them appeared once. The ten largest clonotypes hold more than 8% of the sample. Specimen: memory T cells sorted from blood. The cell subset or site label, as the study defines it: CD45RO+ enriched T cells. These receptors came from a man between 50 and 59 years old in good health.

This clonotype was seen at least ten times. The chain combines TRBV6-2 or TRBV6-3 with TRBJ2-1; TRBD2 matches at 8 bases. There are 16 residues in the CDR3. Germline CDR1 MNHEY, CDR2 SVGEGT. J was trimmed by 5 bases and V by 2 bases; bases with no gene match: 8. The CDR3 bases are TGTGCCAGCAGTTACCGTAGTCTAGCGGGTGACAATGAGCAGTTCTTC. It codes for CASSYRSLAGDNEQFF.

There are many counts of this clonotype. The chain employs TRBV4-2 and TRBJ2-2; TRBD2 aligns across 11 bases. V lost 2 bases to trimming and J lost 7 bases; unmatched junction nucleotides: 12. Germline V gives CDR1 LGHNA, CDR2 YNFKEQ. This CDR3 region has 18 residues. The CDR3: CASSQFRLAGGDGGELFF. The DNA for the CDR3 is TGTGCCAGCAGCCAATTTCGCCTAGCGGGAGGCGATGGCGGGGAGCTGTTTTTT.

This clonotype was seen a few times. V is TRBV6-1 and J is TRBJ2-5; 7 bases fit TRBD1. The CDR3 totals 14 residues. Germline trimming cut 4 bases from V and 4 bases from J; bases unmatched to any gene: 6. The germline V gene has CDR1 MNHNS and CDR2 SASEGT. CDR3 sequence: CASSGLQGRETQYF. Here the CDR3 DNA reads TGTGCCAGCAGTGGTCTACAGGGGAGAGAGACCCAGTACTTC.

As concerns this clonotype: Mismatch with germline at one junction end may stem from a read error. The chain has TRBV7-2 and TRBJ1-3, with no clear D. Per the germline V gene, CDR1 is SGHTA and CDR2 is FQGNSA. The CDR3 extends over 13 amino acids. The chain's CDR3 is CASSLVAGDTIYF. CDR3 coding DNA: TGTGCCAGCAGCTTAGTTGCTGGAGACACCATATATTTT.

The gene calls are TRBV20-1 and TRBJ2-3; 10 nucleotides match TRBD2. The CDR3 covers 14 residues. Unmatched junction bases numbered 6, after V lost 3 bases and J lost 6 bases. CDR1 DFQATT and CDR2 SNEGSKA come from the germline V gene (reference sequence). Here the CDR3 DNA reads TGCAGTGCTAGGCAGCGGGGGGGCGTGGATACGCAGTATTTT. It specifies CSARQRGGVDTQYF.

The chain recombines TRBV5-4 with TRBJ2-2; 8 nucleotides line up with TRBD2. CDR3 length equals 15 residues. V trimming: 0 bases; J trimming: 6 bases; junction bases outside the gene matches: 4. From germline, CDR1 is SGHNT and CDR2 YYREEE (reference sequence). The CDR3 DNA sequence: TGTGCCAGCAGCTTGGGCCTAGCGGGCCCCGGGGAGCTGTTTTTT. Protein: CASSLGLAGPGELFF.

This chain connects TRBV6-1 to TRBJ1-5, with 8 bases matching TRBD1. V dropped 1 base and J dropped 4; count of bases not matched to a gene: 0. The CDR3 consists of 14 residues. CDR1 is MNHNS and CDR2 is SASEGT in the germline V gene. CDR3 coding DNA: TGTGCCAGCAGTGAAGGACAGGGGAATCAGCCCCAGCATTTT. It translates to CASSEGQGNQPQHF.

Only a few counts were recorded for this clonotype. The chain's CDR3 is CASSSHRDYNEQFF. Here the CDR3 DNA reads TGTGCCAGCAGTTCCCACAGGGATTACAATGAGCAGTTCTTC. The chain uses TRBV6-2 or TRBV6-3 and TRBJ2-1; maybe TRBD1 (6 bases). Germline V gene lookup returns CDR1 MNHEY and CDR2 SVGEGT. This CDR3 region has 14 residues. V was pared by 4 bases and J by 4 bases, with 11 bases between.

The chain joins TRBV29-1 to TRBJ1-2, with TRBD1 identical over 9 bases. This CDR3 has 14 residues. The V gene's germline CDR1 is SQVTM and CDR2 ANQGSEA. V was clipped by 3 bases and J by 5 bases; unmatched bases: 7. The CDR3 region has the DNA TGCAGCGTTGAGCAGCCGGACAGGGGTTATGGCTACACCTTC. Translating it yields CSVEQPDRGYGYTF.

The J gene is TRBJ2-3, the V gene TRBV5-5; 9 bases fit TRBD2. The germline gives CDR1 SGHKS, CDR2 YYEKEE (reference sequence). The ends lost 3 bases at V and 8 bases at J; junction bases unmatched: 1. The CDR3 length is 12 residues. CDR3 in amino acids: CASSSTSGTQYF. CDR3 DNA: TGTGCCAGCAGCTCGACTAGCGGTACGCAGTATTTT.

This clonotype was seen at least ten times. The chain combines TRBV20-1 with TRBJ1-6; D uncertain. This CDR3 is 13 amino acids long. The germline V gene encodes CDR1 DFQATT and CDR2 SNEGSKA (reference sequence). V was shortened by 6 bases and J by 7 bases, with 13 bases between the two germline ends. In nucleotides, the CDR3 is TGCAGTGCCCCACTCCAAGGGAATTCACCCCTCCACTTT. It specifies CSAPLQGNSPLHF.

This clonotype showed up just a few times. The chain couples TRBV5-1 to TRBJ2-3; D possibly corresponds to TRBD1 (5 bases). V was pared by 3 bases and J by 6 bases, with 14 bases between. The CDR3 spans 14 residues. Germline V gives CDR1 SGHRS, CDR2 YFSETQ. The CDR3, as DNA: TGCGCCAGCAGCTCATTAGGGGTTGTGGATACGCAGTATTTT. It encodes CASSSLGVVDTQYF.